These 32 T cell receptor beta chains were sequenced from one sample in a study of cytomegalovirus exposure and HLA in healthy donors. Primers for the PCR totalled 60 Vbeta and 13 Jbeta. Some clones are missing from TCRdb's copy, which holds only in-frame ones; the method was immunoSEQ multiplex PCR. The data hold under 130,000 clones, with around 60% observed a single time. The sequencing input was PBMCs. These receptors all stem from a woman aged 45-65 years in good health and CMV-seronegative.

This chain joins TRBV28 and TRBJ1-1, with D possibly matching TRBD1 (6 bases). This CDR3 contains 15 residues. Deletions cut 2 bases from V and 0 bases from J, with 10 bases between. Germline V gene data show CDR1 as MDHEN and CDR2 as SYDVKM. As DNA, the CDR3 is TGTGCCAGCAGTTTAGGGGGGGGGCTGAACACTGAAGCTTTCTTT. Its translation: CASSLGGGLNTEAFF.

This clone was observed a few times. The chain joins TRBV6-5 to TRBJ1-2, with 7 bases aligning to TRBD1. V dropped 7 bases and J dropped 7; count of bases not matched to a gene: 6. Germline V gene data show CDR1 as MNHEY and CDR2 as SVGAGI. CDR3 size: 12 residues. CDR3 in amino acids: CASTEGASGYTF. The DNA for the CDR3 is TGTGCCAGCACCGAGGGGGCGTCTGGCTACACCTTC.

This clone was detected once. The chain uses TRBV7-9 and TRBJ1-4; weak D call: TRBD1 (6 bases). Germline lookup yields CDR1 SEHNR and CDR2 FQNEAQ (reference sequence). Trimming took 10 bases from V and 5 from J, leaving 20 bases between them. The CDR3 spans 15 residues. CDR3 sequence (DNA): TGTGCCACCCCACAGGGACGGGGGGCCAATGAAAAACTGTTTTTT. Translating gives CATPQGRGANEKLFF.

This chain links TRBV2 with TRBJ2-2, with 9 bases identical to TRBD1. The CDR3 consists of 15 residues. CDR1 is SNHLY, CDR2 FYNNEI, per germline. J lost 5 bases, V lost 6 bases, and 7 bases had no gene match. CDR3 residues: CASRGQGTRTGELFF. CDR3 DNA sequence: TGTGCCAGCAGGGGACAGGGAACACGAACCGGGGAGCTGTTTTTT.

The chain links TRBV25-1 to TRBJ2-2, with D hard to call. The CDR3 length is 13 residues. Trimming stripped 2 bases from V and 4 bases from J, with 5 bases between. CDR1 and CDR2 (germline): MGHDK, SYGVNS. CDR3 loop: CASSERVTGELFF. CDR3 nucleotide sequence: TGTGCCAGCAGTGAACGGGTCACCGGGGAGCTGTTTTTT.

J is TRBJ2-1 and V is TRBV5-1; D may be TRBD2 (7 bases). The CDR3 runs to 15 residues. Germline CDR1 is SGHRS and CDR2 is YFSETQ. Trimming shortened V by 4 bases and J by 12 bases, and 23 bases separated the two germline ends. CDR3 protein: CASSVVGGPGSAQFF. Written as DNA, the CDR3 is TGCGCCAGCAGCGTGGTCGGGGGGCCGGGGTCGGCGCAGTTCTTC.

This chain uses TRBV7-9 with TRBJ1-5; D gene uncertain. Germline CDR1 and CDR2: SEHNR and FQNEAQ (reference sequence). Trimming took off 3 bases at V and 1 base at J, with 13 bases between the two ends. This CDR3 region has 16 residues. CDR3 in DNA: TGTGCCAGCAGCTTGGTCGGAGCTGGGAGCAATCAGCCCCAGCATTTT. Translating it yields CASSLVGAGSNQPQHF.

The genes are TRBV5-4 and TRBJ2-5, with D perhaps TRBD2 (5 bases). The length of the CDR3 is 13 residues. V shed 0 bases and J shed 3 bases, with 6 bases lying between them. In germline, CDR1 is SGHNT, CDR2 YYREEE (reference sequence). CDR3 sequence: CASSLVGEETQYF. The CDR3 DNA sequence: TGTGCCAGCAGCTTGGTCGGGGAAGAGACCCAGTACTTC.

The chain employs TRBV28 and TRBJ2-5, with TRBD1 matching 8 bases. The CDR3 length is 13 residues. In germline, CDR1 is MDHEN, CDR2 SYDVKM. J lost 5 bases, V lost 7 bases, and 6 bases had no gene match. The CDR3 DNA reads TGTGCCAGCACCAGGGGGCCGGAGGAGACCCAGTACTTC. Encoded protein: CASTRGPEETQYF.

This clone was seen only once. The chain has TRBV11-2 and TRBJ2-7; TRBD1 aligns across 7 bases. V was pared by 7 bases and J by 6 bases, with 12 bases of the junction left unmatched. CDR1 is SGHAT and CDR2 is FQNNGV in the germline V gene. CDR3 length: 14 amino acids. CDR3 sequence reads: CASKRQGLPGEQYF. CDR3 sequence (DNA): TGTGCCAGCAAACGACAGGGCCTCCCCGGCGAGCAGTACTTC. The full variable domain, with the rest looked up from reference TRBV11-2 and TRBJ2-7, is EAGVAQSPRYKIIEKRQSVAFWCNPISGHATLYWYQQILGQGPKLLIQFQNNGVVDDSQLPKDRFSAERLKGVDSTLKIQPAKLEDSAVYLCASKRQGLPGEQYFGPGTRLTVT.

This chain joins TRBV7-8 and TRBJ2-2, with a tentative D call TRBD2 (6 bases). V was pared by 7 bases and J by 5 bases, with 20 bases between. The CDR3 contains 16 residues. Looked up from germline, CDR1 is SGHVS and CDR2 is FQNEAQ. The CDR3 region is CASIESGLLSTGELFF. CDR3 DNA sequence: TGTGCCAGCATCGAAAGCGGGTTATTGAGTACCGGGGAGCTGTTTTTT.

The chain employs TRBV6-6 and TRBJ2-1, with TRBD2 identical over 8 bases. Germline trimming cut 5 bases from V and 5 bases from J; bases unmatched to any gene: 8. The CDR3 loop spans 15 amino acids. Germline CDR1 MNHNY, CDR2 SVGAGI (reference sequence). The CDR3 is CASSPPGGEHNEQFF. DNA for the CDR3: TGTGCCAGCAGTCCCCCGGGGGGGGAACACAATGAGCAGTTCTTC.

This clone appeared a few times. The V call is TRBV5-1, the J call TRBJ2-5; TRBD1 agrees at 8 bases. This CDR3 contains 15 residues. Trimming at V came to 1 base and at J to 5 bases, leaving 7 bases not matched to a gene. Germline values: CDR1 SGHRS, CDR2 YFSETQ. CDR3: CASSLSPGGRETQYF. The CDR3 bases are TGCGCCAGCAGCTTGTCCCCAGGGGGCAGGGAGACCCAGTACTTC.

The J gene is TRBJ1-3, the V gene TRBV6-5; weak D call: TRBD1 (6 bases). Trimming shortened V by 6 bases and J by 1 base, and 10 bases separated the two germline ends. CDR1 is MNHEY and CDR2 is SVGAGI in the germline V gene. This CDR3 region has 14 residues. The CDR3 loop is CASRRTASGNTIYF. CDR3 nucleotides: TGTGCCAGCAGGAGGACAGCTTCTGGAAACACCATATATTTT.

V gene TRBV5-1 combines with J gene TRBJ2-1; 8 nucleotides align to TRBD2. V shed 4 bases and J 9 bases; nucleotides not matched to a gene: 9. CDR3 length: 14 amino acids. Germline V gene sequence: CDR1 SGHRS, CDR2 YFSETQ. This CDR3 reads CASSGGTSRSEQFF. For the CDR3, the DNA is TGCGCCAGCAGCGGAGGGACTAGTCGCAGTGAGCAGTTCTTC.

The V gene is TRBV7-3, the J gene TRBJ2-3, with 7 bases lining up with TRBD1. The germline V gene has CDR1 SGHTA and CDR2 FQGTGA. V lost 6 bases and J lost 0; bases outside the gene matches: 0. This CDR3 has 13 residues. CDR3 nucleotide sequence: TGTGCCAGCAGACAGGGGAGCACAGATACGCAGTATTTT. Encoded protein: CASRQGSTDTQYF.

This chain joins TRBV5-6 and TRBJ2-1, with TRBD1 matching 8 bases. The CDR3 has 15 residues. Germline V CDR1 and CDR2: SGHDT, YYEEEE. V lost 2 bases, J lost 2 bases, and 3 bases stayed unmatched. The CDR3 is CASSFDRGAYNEQFF. In nucleotides, the CDR3 is TGTGCCAGCAGCTTTGACAGGGGAGCCTACAATGAGCAGTTCTTC.

This clone was picked up a small number of times. This chain joins TRBV6-1 and TRBJ1-1; D perhaps matches TRBD1 (5 bases). The CDR3 extends over 15 amino acids. Germline V gives CDR1 MNHNS, CDR2 SASEGT. V was trimmed by 0 bases and J by 5 bases, leaving 13 bases between them. Written as DNA, the CDR3 is TGTGCCAGCAGTGAAGCCCGGACGGGGGGAACTGAAGCTTTCTTT. Protein sequence: CASSEARTGGTEAFF.

Only a few counts were recorded for this clone. V gene TRBV2 combines with J gene TRBJ2-3; TRBD2 agrees at 7 bases. CDR1 and CDR2 from the germline V gene are SNHLY and FYNNEI. The CDR3 is 14 residues long. After removal of 6 bases from V and 6 bases from J, the junction contained 9 bases not matched to a gene. The DNA of the CDR3 is TGTGCCAGCAGGGGGGGGACTCCCGGGGATACGCAGTATTTT. Amino acid sequence: CASRGGTPGDTQYF.

This chain links TRBV5-1 with TRBJ1-1; D perhaps matches TRBD1 (6 bases). Germline CDR1 and CDR2: SGHRS and YFSETQ. The V end lost 2 bases, the J end lost 4 bases, and 15 bases lay between the germline ends. CDR3 length equals 15 residues. CDR3 sequence reads: CASSFGGAMGTEAFF. The CDR3 coding sequence is TGCGCCAGCAGCTTTGGGGGGGCTATGGGCACTGAAGCTTTCTTT.

Comments on this clone: Mismatch with germline at one junction end may stem from a read error. The V call is TRBV29-1, the J call TRBJ1-2; 7 nucleotides align to TRBD1. The CDR3 consists of 12 residues. In germline, CDR1 is SQVTM, CDR2 ANQGSEA. For the CDR3, the DNA is TGCAGCGCTGAAGGGGACAGCTATGGCTACACCTTC. Protein product: CSAEGDSYGYTF.

This clone came up once. CDR3 coding DNA: TGTGCCACGAAACAGGGCCTTGAAACCTACGAGCAGTACTTC. It is translated as CATKQGLETYEQYF. This sequence joins TRBV10-3 and TRBJ2-7; D is perhaps TRBD1 (6 bases). V was cut by 10 bases and J by 2 bases, with 18 bases left in between. Germline V gene data show CDR1 as ENHRY and CDR2 as SYGVKD. The length of the CDR3 is 14 residues.

This chain links TRBV4-3 with TRBJ1-1; D call uncertain. CDR1 is LGHNA, CDR2 YSLEER, per germline. V was clipped by 1 base and J by 3 bases, with 6 bases between them. The CDR3 extends over 13 amino acids. Here the CDR3 DNA reads TGCGCCAGCAGCCAAGTTTTCGACACTGAAGCTTTCTTT. This sequence encodes CASSQVFDTEAFF.

The rearrangement links TRBV13 to TRBJ2-4; the match to TRBD2 covers 8 bases. V lost 6 bases and J lost 2; bases outside the gene matches: 6. The CDR3 consists of 15 residues. Germline CDR1 PRHDT, CDR2 FYEKMQ (reference sequence). CDR3 nucleotide sequence: TGTGCCAGCAGATGGGCGGGGGGATCCAAAAACATTCAGTACTTC. Translating it yields CASRWAGGSKNIQYF.

This sequence joins TRBV5-4 and TRBJ1-2; D possibly corresponds to TRBD1 (6 bases). Trimming took 4 bases from V and 6 from J, leaving 13 bases between them. Germline V gene sequence: CDR1 SGHNT, CDR2 YYREEE (reference sequence). The CDR3 runs to 13 residues. CDR3 DNA sequence: TGTGCCAGCAGCCCCCAGGGGCGTCATGGCTACACCTTC. Its translation is CASSPQGRHGYTF.

The J gene is TRBJ2-2, the V gene TRBV5-1, with 9 nucleotides matching TRBD1. The V gene end was trimmed by 4 bases and the J gene end by 7 bases; junction bases not matched to a gene: 8. The CDR3 sequence is 15 residues long. Germline V lookup: CDR1 SGHRS, CDR2 YFSETQ. The CDR3: CASSNTGGAIGELFF. The CDR3 coding sequence is TGCGCCAGCAGCAACACAGGGGGCGCGATCGGGGAGCTGTTTTTT.

The V gene is TRBV7-3, the J gene TRBJ2-5, with TRBD1 matching 10 bases. V shed 5 bases and J 4 bases; nucleotides not matched to a gene: 4. This CDR3 is built from 14 residues. In germline, CDR1 is SGHTA, CDR2 FQGTGA. DNA of the CDR3: TGTGCCAGCAGCCCGACAGGGGGCGTAGAGACCCAGTACTTC. It yields the protein CASSPTGGVETQYF. The full variable domain, its missing parts supplied by reference TRBV7-3 and TRBJ2-5, is GAGVSQTPSNKVTEKGKYVELRCDPISGHTALYWYRQSLGQGPEFLIYFQGTGAADDSGLPNDRFFAVRPEGSVSTLKIQRTERGDSAVYLCASSPTGGVETQYFGPGTRLLVL.

The V call is TRBV2, the J call TRBJ2-2; 9 positions match TRBD1. In germline, CDR1 is SNHLY, CDR2 FYNNEI. This CDR3 has 19 amino acids. V trimming: 7 bases; J trimming: 4 bases; junction bases outside the gene matches: 19. CDR3 loop: CASTRLGTGSISGTGELFF. The CDR3, as DNA: TGTGCCAGCACCCGATTAGGGACAGGGAGCATAAGTGGCACCGGGGAGCTGTTTTTT.

This chain joins TRBV11-2 and TRBJ1-1, with D perhaps TRBD1 (6 bases). The CDR3 sequence is 15 residues long. Germline CDR1 is SGHAT and CDR2 is FQNNGV. The germline V and J ends were trimmed by 5 bases and 4 bases, with 17 bases remaining between them. The CDR3 region is CASSVPGVGGTEAFF. The CDR3 DNA reads as TGTGCCAGCAGCGTGCCAGGGGTAGGTGGCACTGAAGCTTTCTTT.

The CDR3 spells CASSLSRRENEKLFF. Here the CDR3 DNA reads TGTGCCAGCAGCTTATCGCGGAGGGAAAACGAAAAACTGTTTTTT. The chain is built from TRBV7-2 and TRBJ1-4; D not resolved. V was clipped by 2 bases and J by 8 bases, with 15 bases between them. Per the germline V gene, CDR1 is SGHTA and CDR2 is FQGNSA. The CDR3 runs to 15 residues.

A few counts support this clone. The gene calls are TRBV6-5 and TRBJ1-2, with D hard to call. The CDR3 consists of 13 residues. Germline assignment: CDR1 MNHEY and CDR2 SVGAGI. With 2 bases removed from V and 8 bases from J, the gap between germline ends came to 12 bases. The CDR3 sequence: CASSYLAAGGYTF. CDR3 DNA: TGTGCCAGCAGTTACCTGGCGGCGGGGGGCTACACCTTC.

The V call is TRBV5-1, the J call TRBJ2-2; possibly TRBD2 for D (5 bases). V was clipped by 1 base and J by 6 bases, with 13 bases between them. The CDR3 runs 15 residues. Looked up from germline, CDR1 is SGHRS and CDR2 is YFSETQ. For the CDR3, the DNA is TGCGCCAGCAGCTTGAACCCCGCTAGCTCCGGGGAGCTGTTTTTT. Its protein product is CASSLNPASSGELFF. The variable domain in full, completed from reference TRBV5-1 and TRBJ2-2, reads KAGVTQTPRYLIKTRGQQVTLSCSPISGHRSVSWYQQTPGQGLQFLFEYFSETQRNKGNFPGRFSGRQFSNSRSEMNVSTLELGDSALYLCASSLNPASSGELFFGEGSRLTVL.